Listed here are 31 T cell receptor beta chains from one sample, sequenced in a study of blood T cell repertoires in COVID-19. Here immunoSEQ multiplex PCR was the method, and the copy in TCRdb shows in-frame clones only, minus some. The sample consists of tens of thousands of clones, roughly 78% of them appearing once. The source material was peripheral blood. Receptors originate from a man aged 55 to 70 with active or convalescent COVID-19.

The V call is TRBV5-6, the J call TRBJ1-2; the match to TRBD1 covers 7 bases. This CDR3 contains 14 residues. J lost 2 bases, V lost 4 bases, and 5 bases had no gene match. Germline CDR1 is SGHDT and CDR2 is YYEEEE. The CDR3 protein is CASSPGQENYGYTF. CDR3 in DNA: TGTGCCAGCAGCCCTGGACAGGAGAACTATGGCTACACCTTC.

In this sample, this clone is medium-sized (0.01 to 0.1%). V is TRBV2 and J is TRBJ1-1, with D maybe TRBD1 (5 bases). This CDR3 has 14 amino acids. The germline gives CDR1 SNHLY, CDR2 FYNNEI. V lost 6 bases to trimming and J lost 5 bases, with 16 bases between them. Here the CDR3 DNA reads TGTGCCAGCAGCTCCCAACAGGTGATTACTGAAGCTTTCTTT. Its translation: CASSSQQVITEAFF.

CDR3 in amino acids: CASSLGPRGELFF. In DNA, the CDR3 is TGTGCCAGCAGCTTAGGGCCCCGCGGGGAGCTGTTTTTT. The chain recombines TRBV7-3 with TRBJ2-2; D gene uncertain. The CDR3 has 13 residues. Germline V gives CDR1 SGHTA, CDR2 FQGTGA. The ends were cut back, 2 bases at V and 7 bases at J, with 8 bases in the middle.

The genes are TRBV11-2 and TRBJ1-2; 7 bases match TRBD1. The germline V gene has CDR1 SGHAT and CDR2 FQNNGV. CDR3 length: 14 residues. Unmatched junction bases numbered 5, after V lost 3 bases and J lost 4 bases. As DNA, the CDR3 is TGTGCCAGCAGCTTTACGGGACAGATCTATGGCTACACCTTC. It specifies CASSFTGQIYGYTF.

The V and J genes are TRBV29-1 and TRBJ1-2; unclear D gene. Germline values: CDR1 SQVTM, CDR2 ANQGSEA. V was trimmed by 2 bases and J by 8 bases, leaving 15 bases between them. The CDR3 contains 13 residues. The CDR3 DNA is TGCAGCGTTGAAACGGGGTTTCGTGGCGGCTACACCTTC. Its protein product is CSVETGFRGGYTF.

The CDR3 DNA reads as TGCGCCAGCAGTGAGCCGTCCTTGGCCCGGGGTGAAAAACTGTTTTTT. Translating gives CASSEPSLARGEKLFF. The V gene is TRBV10-2, the J gene TRBJ1-4; no clear D. CDR1 is WSHSY and CDR2 is SAAADI in the germline V gene. Trimming left V 2 bases short and J 7 bases short, with 17 bases between. The CDR3 consists of 16 residues.

This clone was found a few times. The chain couples TRBV19 to TRBJ1-5, with D unclear. The V gene's germline CDR1 is LNHDA and CDR2 SQIVND (reference sequence). V was pared by 0 bases and J by 9 bases, with 9 bases between. The CDR3 is made up of 13 amino acids. The CDR3: CASSIDSTGPQHF. CDR3 DNA sequence: TGTGCCAGTAGTATAGATTCCACCGGGCCCCAGCATTTT.

This clone was counted only a few times. The chain joins TRBV7-9 to TRBJ1-2; 8 bases fit TRBD1. V was clipped by 4 bases and J by 3 bases; unmatched bases: 4. CDR3 size: 14 residues. The germline V gene encodes CDR1 SEHNR and CDR2 FQNEAQ (reference sequence). The CDR3 sequence is CASSWLDRDYGYTF. The CDR3 region has the DNA TGTGCCAGCAGCTGGCTGGACAGGGACTATGGCTACACCTTC.

Points on this clone: The DNA is left out, because the CDR3 cannot be placed on it with certainty; the CDR3 is given as TCRdb lists it. The gene calls are TRBV28 and TRBJ2-7; no DNA check was done on the table's D call, TRBD2. The germline gives CDR1 MDHEN, CDR2 SYDVKM. The CDR3 region is 16 residues in length, termini included. CDR3 amino acids: CASSSSDIAGSYEQYF.

The chain employs TRBV6-6 and TRBJ2-7; the match to TRBD2 covers 14 bases. With V trimmed by 8 bases and J by 7 bases, 4 bases remained unmatched. The length of the CDR3 is 13 residues. Germline CDR1 MNHNY, CDR2 SVGAGI (reference sequence). The CDR3 loop is CASGLAGGLEQYF. The CDR3 region has the DNA TGTGCCAGCGGACTAGCGGGGGGACTAGAGCAGTACTTC.

In this sample, this clone turned up once. V and J are TRBV10-1 and TRBJ1-1; the match to TRBD1 covers 12 bases. This CDR3 has 12 amino acids. Germline CDR1 and CDR2: WNHNN and SYGVQD (reference sequence). The junction had 6 bases not matched to a gene; V was cut back by 8 bases and J by 11 bases. The CDR3, as DNA: TGCGCCAGCTCGGGACAGGGGGCACCCGCTTTCTTT. Translating it yields CASSGQGAPAFF.

This CDR3 reads CASRLTGEQYF. The CDR3 DNA sequence: TGTGCCAGCAGGTTGACAGGGGAGCAGTACTTC. The chain couples TRBV7-2 to TRBJ2-7; 7 nucleotides align to TRBD1. The germline CDR1 and CDR2 sequences are SGHTA and FQGNSA. J was trimmed by 7 bases and V by 6 bases; bases with no gene match: 3. The CDR3 is 11 amino acids.

The chain carries TRBV5-1 and TRBJ2-3; TRBD1 might be the D (5 bases). In germline, CDR1 is SGHRS, CDR2 YFSETQ. Trimming removed 3 bases at V and 0 bases at J, with 8 bases between. This CDR3 has 14 residues. This CDR3 is CASSYDRSTDTQYF. The CDR3 bases are TGCGCCAGCAGCTACGACAGAAGCACAGATACGCAGTATTTT.

There are a few counts of this clone. The chain links TRBV4-1 to TRBJ1-2, with 9 bases aligning to TRBD1. V gave up 3 bases and J gave up 6 bases; unmatched junction bases: 8. The CDR3 runs to 15 residues. CDR1 is MGHRA and CDR2 is YSYEKL in the germline V gene. The CDR3 DNA follows: TGCGCCAGCAGCCAGGTAGGGACAGGGAGGGATGGCTACACCTTC. Amino acid sequence: CASSQVGTGRDGYTF.

The sample holds one count of this clone. CDR3 residues: CASSPSPGQGNDNEQFF. CDR3 DNA sequence: TGTGCCAGCTCACCTTCTCCGGGACAGGGCAACGACAATGAGCAGTTCTTC. V and J are TRBV18 and TRBJ2-1, with 9 bases that match TRBD1. The CDR3 runs to 17 residues. J was trimmed by 5 bases and V by 3 bases; bases with no gene match: 11. Germline V gives CDR1 KGHSH, CDR2 LQKENI.

This clone was observed a handful of times. The CDR3 region has the DNA TGTGCCAGCAGCCAAGTGGCGGACTCTAATTCACCCCTCCACTTT. Translating gives CASSQVADSNSPLHF. J is TRBJ1-6 and V is TRBV4-2; unclear D gene. The length of the CDR3 is 15 residues. With 1 base removed from V and 6 bases from J, the gap between germline ends came to 10 bases. Germline CDR1 reads LGHNA; CDR2 reads YNFKEQ.

The genes are TRBV4-1 and TRBJ1-1; TRBD1 agrees at 11 bases. Per germline, CDR1 MGHRA and CDR2 YSYEKL. This CDR3 spans 16 amino acids. The V and J ends lost 2 bases and 4 bases, in that order; junction bases with no gene match: 6. CDR3 DNA sequence: TGCGCCAGCAGCCAAAATCCGGGACAGGGGGTCACTGAAGCTTTCTTT. This translates into CASSQNPGQGVTEAFF.

V usage is TRBV7-3 and J usage is TRBJ2-3, with a possible D match to TRBD1 (5 bases). The CDR3 extends over 13 amino acids. Trimming shortened V by 6 bases and J by 6 bases, and 13 bases separated the two germline ends. Germline V CDR1 and CDR2: SGHTA, FQGTGA. CDR3 bases: TGTGCCAGCAGGGTAGGGGTTTGGGATACGCAGTATTTT. Its protein is CASRVGVWDTQYF. The full variable domain, its missing parts supplied by reference TRBV7-3 and TRBJ2-3, is GAGVSQTPSNKVTEKGKYVELRCDPISGHTALYWYRQSLGQGPEFLIYFQGTGAADDSGLPNDRFFAVRPEGSVSTLKIQRTERGDSAVYLCASRVGVWDTQYFGPGTRLTVL.

A single count supports this clone. This chain links TRBV7-8 with TRBJ2-5; D not certain. This CDR3 region has 14 residues. The V end lost 1 base, the J end lost 2 bases, and 8 bases lay between the germline ends. The germline V gene encodes CDR1 SGHVS and CDR2 FQNEAQ. CDR3 sequence (DNA): TGTGCCAGCAGCTTAGGACCGACACAAGAGACCCAGTACTTC. Its protein is CASSLGPTQETQYF.

The V gene is TRBV3-1 (or the pseudogene TRBV3-2), the J gene TRBJ1-2, with 7 bases that match TRBD1. The CDR3 sequence is 16 residues long. Germline trimming cut 5 bases from V and 2 bases from J; bases unmatched to any gene: 11. CDR1 is LGHDT and CDR2 is YNNKEL in the germline V gene (reference sequence). The CDR3: CASSIKGTGQNYGYTF. The CDR3 DNA follows: TGTGCCAGCAGCATAAAGGGCACGGGACAGAACTATGGCTACACCTTC.

This clone has only a few counts. DNA of the CDR3: TGTGCCAGCAGCCAAGATGGGACAGAGAATCAGCCCCAGCATTTT. It codes for CASSQDGTENQPQHF. The chain joins TRBV3-1 (or the pseudogene TRBV3-2) to TRBJ1-5; TRBD1 matches at 7 bases. Germline CDR1 is LGHDT and CDR2 is YNNKEL (reference sequence). Trimming at V came to 0 bases and at J to 4 bases, leaving 3 bases not matched to a gene. The CDR3 covers 15 residues.

A few counts support this clone. The V and J genes are TRBV6-5 and TRBJ2-1, with D possibly being TRBD2 (5 bases). Germline CDR1 reads MNHEY; CDR2 reads SVGAGI. CDR3 size: 15 residues. The V end was cut by 0 bases, the J end by 4 bases, with 10 bases between. Here the CDR3 reads CASSYSAREYNEQFF. The CDR3 region has the DNA TGTGCCAGCAGTTACTCGGCGAGGGAATACAATGAGCAGTTCTTC.

The gene calls are TRBV11-2 and TRBJ2-7; D possibly corresponds to TRBD1 (5 bases). The CDR3 contains 13 residues. The ends were cut back, 2 bases at V and 1 base at J, with 6 bases in the middle. CDR1 and CDR2 from the germline V gene are SGHAT and FQNNGV. The CDR3 bases are TGTGCCAGCAGCTTAAGACAGTCCTACGAGCAGTACTTC. The encoded protein is CASSLRQSYEQYF.

The V call is TRBV19, the J call TRBJ2-7; D gene ambiguous. Trimming stripped 1 base from V and 6 bases from J, with 4 bases between. CDR1 and CDR2 (germline): LNHDA, SQIVND (reference sequence). The CDR3 consists of 11 residues. This CDR3 is CASSIASEQYF. In nucleotides, the CDR3 is TGTGCCAGTAGTATAGCGAGCGAGCAGTACTTC.

The rearrangement uses TRBV30 and TRBJ1-5; D possibly corresponds to TRBD1 (5 bases). Germline CDR1 reads GTSNPN; CDR2 reads SVGIG (reference sequence). The CDR3 is made up of 16 amino acids. For the CDR3, the DNA is TGTCCTACGGGGGGGGTAAGGATTTCAAGCAATCAGCCCCAGCATTTT. Its protein product is CPTGGVRISSNQPQHF. Together with reference TRBV30 and TRBJ1-5, the CDR3 gives the full variable domain: SQTIHQWPATLVQPVGSPLSLECTVEGTSNPNLYWYRQAAGRGLQLLFYSVGIGQISSEVPQNLSASRPQDRQFILSSKKLLLSDSGFYLCPTGGVRISSNQPQHFGDGTRLSIL.

The J gene is TRBJ2-7, the V gene TRBV3-1 (or the pseudogene TRBV3-2); maybe TRBD2 (6 bases). CDR1 and CDR2 from the germline V gene are LGHDT and YNNKEL (reference sequence). The CDR3 sequence is 14 residues long. Deletions cut 1 base from V and 5 bases from J, with 12 bases between. In DNA, the CDR3 is TGTGCCAGCAGCCAAGTTAGCGGTGAGCACGAGCAGTACTTC. It is translated as CASSQVSGEHEQYF.

The J gene is TRBJ2-3, the V gene TRBV5-1, with 9 bases that match TRBD2. The CDR3 covers 15 residues. Germline values: CDR1 SGHRS, CDR2 YFSETQ. Germline trimming cut 0 bases from V and 6 bases from J; bases unmatched to any gene: 5. Here the CDR3 reads CASSLGRGGLDTQYF. The CDR3 DNA reads as TGCGCCAGCAGCTTGGGGCGGGGGGGCTTGGATACGCAGTATTTT.

The chain carries TRBV18 and TRBJ1-1, with 9 bases identical to TRBD1. The J segment lost 6 bases and the V segment lost 4 bases, leaving 15 bases of the junction unmatched. The germline gives CDR1 KGHSH, CDR2 LQKENI. CDR3 length: 17 residues. This CDR3 is CASSQVGQGRGEAEAFF. The CDR3 DNA follows: TGTGCCAGCTCACAAGTCGGACAGGGGAGAGGTGAGGCTGAAGCTTTCTTT.

The chain combines TRBV6-5 with TRBJ1-1; weak D call: TRBD1 (5 bases). This CDR3 comprises 14 residues. Trimming took 4 bases from V and 3 from J, leaving 12 bases between them. Germline-derived CDR1 and CDR2 are MNHEY and SVGAGI. The CDR3 DNA sequence: TGTGCCAGCAGTTCCAGGGTAATCGACACTGAAGCTTTCTTT. It yields the protein CASSSRVIDTEAFF.

The chain joins TRBV27 to TRBJ2-5; maybe TRBD1 (6 bases). The CDR3 runs 14 residues. The V gene's germline CDR1 is MNHEY and CDR2 SMNVEV (reference sequence). Trimming left V 6 bases short and J 5 bases short, with 16 bases between. The DNA of the CDR3 is TGTGCCAGCAGCGACCAACAGGGTGCGGAGACCCAGTACTTC. It is translated as CASSDQQGAETQYF.

This clone has more than one count but fewer than ten. The chain links TRBV20-1 to TRBJ2-3; 10 bases agree with TRBD2. Germline V lookup: CDR1 DFQATT, CDR2 SNEGSKA (reference sequence). The CDR3 contains 14 residues. V trimming: 3 bases; J trimming: 7 bases; junction bases outside the gene matches: 7. The CDR3, as DNA: TGCAGTGCTAGTTTTGGGACTAGCGCGTATACGCAGTATTTT. Translating gives CSASFGTSAYTQYF.